A single TCR beta chain is shown here with its context. Its antigen is unknown. Within one base of it there is no much larger clone, and no base qualities were kept. These data belong to a study of cytomegalovirus exposure and HLA in healthy donors listed by TCRdb under 2017. Context from the whole study: In an earlier analysis of 450 to 750 of the donors, about 260 Gb of sequence data and about 110 million unique TCR beta sequences from about 180 million T cells were reported. An early release covering 500 to 750 HLA-typed donors comprised about 300 gigabases of sequencing data and roughly 86 million unique TCR sequences. The genetic ancestry cluster associated with self-reported Caucasian donors included about four fifths of the 350 to 500 genotyped donors. The study aimed to test whether signatures of past pathogen exposure could be identified by cataloging public T cell receptors. The study used immunosequencing to profile the T cell repertoires of more than 650 subjects and linked those repertoires to cytomegalovirus serostatus. Along with the roughly 610-subject first cohort, a separate validation cohort of over 90 different subjects was used. High-throughput TCR immunosequencing, statistical association of individual TCRs with disease status, and machine learning were combined to predict cytomegalovirus infection status. A later analysis re-analyzed previously published TCR beta repertoires from roughly 600 donors and added high-resolution HLA genotyping to study TCR occurrence patterns. Rather than using new phenotypic data, the later analysis identified candidate immune exposures from TCR beta sequences and from how often those sequences occurred across donors. An earlier analysis of more than 450 of the donors used high-throughput TCR beta sequencing to judge whether each TCR beta V gene segment behaved as functional or pseudogenic. Alongside the repertoire data, information on donor age, sex, ethnicity and CMV serostatus was compiled. A later genetic analysis used genome-wide SNP genotypes for about three fifths of the 666 donors, treating that subset as a discovery cohort. All discovery cohort repertoires had been generated on a single sequencing platform. HLA typing covered class I and class II loci at four-digit resolution. The number of donors typed differed by locus, with roughly 629-640 for A, B, C, DRB1 and DQB1, over 500 for DQA1, about 610 for DPA1, and around 450 for DPB1. Because of strong linkage in the cohort, roughly 5 DR-DQ haplotypes were treated as single units for association and clustering. On average, roughly 200,000 unique TCR beta nucleotide sequences were sequenced per donor among several hundred genotyped donors of the cohort, with roughly 20% of those sequences being non-productive. Here is what the overall study found, with its caveats: CMV serostatus was the only immune exposure information available for the cohort. The sequencing pipeline was judged likely to have produced a cluster of highly shared sequence variants as a technical artifact. In a later analysis, HLA-associated TCR beta chains showed more clonal expansion and lower generation probabilities than non-associated chains that were equally common. An association between a missense DCLRE1C variant and V-gene and J-gene trimming of TCR beta chains was found in a later genetic analysis and replicated in an independent cohort. According to a later genetic analysis, donors in an Asian-associated ancestry cluster had fewer N-insertions in productive TCRs than the approximately 630-donor mean. When HLA alleles, especially DR and DQ, strongly co-occurred, TCR associations were difficult to assign to individual alleles. The authors suggested that the approach could potentially be extended to other disease states and immunological phenotypes. According to a later analysis, TCR association rates differed among HLA loci, with DRB1 alleles showing the most associated TCRs and HLA-C alleles showing the fewest. Most TCR sequences were observed very rarely across donors, whereas some public TCRs were present in many individuals. A few of the identified cytomegalovirus-associated TCR beta chains were confirmed in vitro to be specific for cytomegalovirus antigens. A total of about 180 TCR beta chains were listed by the study as associated with cytomegalovirus. Because some donors lacked HLA typing at each locus, the association tests relied only on the typed subset. Because the 87-base-pair reads could not distinguish some IMGT-functional V segments, including TRBV6-2 and TRBV6-3, those segments were excluded. Specific HLA alleles were associated with more than 15,000 TCR beta sequences at a false discovery rate of 0.05 in a later analysis. Because counts were too low, roughly 18 rarely observed V segments, including chromosome 9 orphons, were left out of the earlier analysis of 587 of the donors. Most CMV-associated TCR beta chains appeared to be HLA-restricted in a later analysis, and the HLA associations seemed to be driven largely by CMV exposure. The classifier was reported to diagnose cytomegalovirus status with high specificity and sensitivity in both the original and validation cohorts. Correlated functional status among segregating V segments might reflect linkage disequilibrium, but an unknown experimental factor could not be ruled out. A further reported finding was that TCR beta sequences accurately predicted the HLA-A and HLA-B alleles for most subjects in the first cohort. This cohort had only TCR beta chains sequenced, and the lack of alpha or paired-chain data limited which features could be detected. An earlier analysis of approximately 600 of the donors showed that most TCR beta V segments appeared in productive rearrangements either about 87% or about 30% of the time, which broadly matched IMGT annotations. Roughly uniform sequencing depth across donors was assumed in presence/absence analyses, although this assumption may not hold. In a later analysis, several top co-occurrence clusters were reported to appear linked to parvovirus B19, influenza, CMV and Epstein-Barr virus.

Libraries came from the immunoSEQ multiplex PCR assay. For the multiplex PCR, a mixture combining 60 forward primers for TCR Vbeta segments and 13 reverse primers for TCR Jbeta segments was used. Amplification of the CDR3 region of rearranged TCR beta genes was performed with a multiplex PCR assay on genomic DNA. Amplified TCR beta libraries were sequenced as 87-base-pair reads on the Illumina HiSeq System. Regarding the original processing steps: Across the 700 or so repertoires, a later analysis counted tens of millions of unique TCR beta chains, about 10 million of which were shared by at least two donors. To remove PCR and sequencing errors, raw reads were error-corrected and collapsed into unique sequences using a nearest-neighbor algorithm that merged closely related sequences. Alignment of CDR3 sequences to IMGT reference sequences was used to assign V, D and J gene segments. For a sequence to be retained, a match of at least six nucleotides to both a V gene segment and a J gene segment was required. Rearrangements were called productive when the CDR3 lacked stop codons and stayed in frame with V and J; all others were non-productive. Following IMGT convention, CDR3 was defined as the stretch from the second conserved V-encoded cysteine to the conserved J-encoded phenylalanine. The earlier analysis of about 500 of the donors excluded sequences that lacked an unambiguous match to a single V gene segment. In an earlier analysis of almost 600 of the donors, a V segment was called functional when productive rearrangements were above 56.7%, and segregating when the standard deviation between donors exceeded 5%. A statistical classification framework was built to diagnose cytomegalovirus status from the catalog of TCR beta chain sequences. In a later analysis, V and J genes were assigned by comparing TCR nucleotide sequences against IMGT/GENE-DB human TR gene sequences. The TCRdist pipeline was used in a later analysis to assign CDR3 sequences and most-parsimonious VDJ recombination scenarios. A later analysis defined each TCR beta chain by its CDR3 amino acid sequence plus V-gene family, and excluded reads lacking a unique V-gene family. To address suspected cross-contamination and a sequencing artifact, a later analysis removed around 600 highly shared, low-generation-probability nucleotide sequences. In a later analysis, a clonal expansion index was calculated for each public chain from normalized within-repertoire ranks of inferred template counts. Generation probabilities in a later analysis came from a VDJ recombination model fitted to out-of-frame rearrangements, and those results were checked against IGoR. A later analysis scored TCR-TCR, TCR-HLA and TCR-CMV co-occurrence with hypergeometric tests, applying a repertoire-size bias correction to TCR pairs. False discovery rates were estimated in a later analysis by permuting HLA or CMV assignments 20 times. In a later analysis, co-occurring TCRs were grouped using DBSCAN, with TCRdist sequence similarity added in when clustering inside HLA-allele-positive subsets. Repertoires with fewer than 30,000 or more than 120,000 public chains were left out of co-occurrence clustering, as were a handful of repertoires with anomalous nucleotide sharing. The clones in this table, taken by TCRdb from immuneACCESS, are in-frame only. Not every clone is retained; where verified, under half of the shortfall comes from an unresolved V gene, and the cause of the rest is unknown. The V and J calls and the clone size are those of that table, but D and trimming were determined from the DNA. The sample records 80,000 to 130,000 clones, approximately 73% of which are singletons. The leading ten clones occupy about 4.2% of the sample.

In total, approximately 700 healthy bone marrow donors made up the cohort. All cohort members were sampled while nominally healthy, although unrecorded immune exposures were likely present. The donor tested CMV seropositive, placing the donor among the 289 seropositive members of the cohort. A peripheral blood sample was provided by each donor, and peripheral blood mononuclear cells were used for TCR beta sequencing. Genomic DNA extraction from the blood cell samples was performed with the Qiagen DNeasy Blood Extraction Kit. The cysteine opens and the phenylalanine closes a CDR3 of 15 amino acids. Only the CDR3 portion is preserved as DNA: 45 bases, with reading frame beginning at the first base. CDR1 SGHNT and CDR2 YYREEE were looked up in the germline V gene (reference sequence). Clipping removes 0 bases from V and 4 bases from J, with 5 as the unmatched junction base count.

Specimen: PBMCs. Recombination linked TRBV5-4 to TRBJ2-5; TRBD2 fits 8 bases in the junction. The TCR originated in a woman aged 45 to 65 in good health and CMV-seropositive. Here the CDR3 is given as CASSLDYGRGETQYF. The DNA sequence is as follows: TGTGCCAGCAGCTTGGATTACGGGAGGGGAGAGACCCAGTACTTC.